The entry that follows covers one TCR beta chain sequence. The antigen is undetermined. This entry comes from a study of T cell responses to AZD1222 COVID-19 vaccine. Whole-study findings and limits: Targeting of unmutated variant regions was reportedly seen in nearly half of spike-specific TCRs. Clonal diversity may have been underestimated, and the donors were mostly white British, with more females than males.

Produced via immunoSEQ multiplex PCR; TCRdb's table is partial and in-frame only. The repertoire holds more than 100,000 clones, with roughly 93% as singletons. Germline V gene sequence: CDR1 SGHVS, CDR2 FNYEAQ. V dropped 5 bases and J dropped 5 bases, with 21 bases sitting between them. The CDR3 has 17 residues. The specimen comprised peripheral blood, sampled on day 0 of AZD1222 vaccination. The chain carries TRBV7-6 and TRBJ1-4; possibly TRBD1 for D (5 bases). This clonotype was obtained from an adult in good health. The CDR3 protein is CASSPGPRQRKNEKLFF. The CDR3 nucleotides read TGTGCCAGCAGCCCGGGGCCGAGACAGAGGAAGAATGAAAAACTGTTTTTT.